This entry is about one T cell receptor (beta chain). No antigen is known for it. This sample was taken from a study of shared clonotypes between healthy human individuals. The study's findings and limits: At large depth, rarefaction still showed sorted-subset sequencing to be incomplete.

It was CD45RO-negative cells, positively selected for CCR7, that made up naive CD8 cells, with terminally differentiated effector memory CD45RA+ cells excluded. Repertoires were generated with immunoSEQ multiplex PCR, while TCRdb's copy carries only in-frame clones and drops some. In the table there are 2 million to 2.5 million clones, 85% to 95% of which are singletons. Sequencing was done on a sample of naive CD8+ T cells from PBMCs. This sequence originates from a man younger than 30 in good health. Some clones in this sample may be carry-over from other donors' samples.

In nucleotides, the CDR3 is TGTGCCAGCAGCTTAGCTTCCGGCTTTACCTCCTACAATGAGCAGTTCTTC. It encodes CASSLASGFTSYNEQFF. This sequence joins TRBV7-6 and TRBJ2-1, with D unclear. The germline CDR1 and CDR2 sequences are SGHVS and FNYEAQ. V was shortened by 0 bases and J by 0 bases, with 12 bases between the two germline ends. CDR3 length: 17 residues.